One and the same sample provided the 2 T cell receptor beta chains below, sequenced in a study of blood T cells in healthy people across ages. Primers used in a second PCR of roughly 7 to 12 cycles were a sample-barcoded 5' primer and a J-beta primer mix. TCRdb recomputed calls from the 5' RACE reads with MiXCR, one row per CDR3 protein. The data show about 1.5 million distinct CDR3 sequences, approximately 40% seen once. Sequenced: blood. These receptors were obtained from a woman between 18 and 29 years old in good health.

This clonotype was counted between two and nine times. This chain links TRBV7-9 with TRBJ2-5, with a possible D match to TRBD2 (6 bases). V was cut by 5 bases and J by 1 base, with 14 bases left in between. The CDR3 sequence is 15 residues long. Germline assignment: CDR1 SEHNR and CDR2 FQNEAQ (reference sequence). The chain's CDR3 is CASSGGAASQETQYF. Written as DNA, the CDR3 is TGTGCCAGCAGCGGAGGGGCGGCAAGCCAAGAGACCCAGTACTTC.

The chain uses TRBV30 and TRBJ1-2; TRBD1 agrees at 9 bases. The junction had 7 bases not matched to a gene; V was cut back by 4 bases and J by 4 bases. Germline V gene lookup returns CDR1 GTSNPN and CDR2 SVGIG (reference sequence). The CDR3 covers 14 residues. The CDR3 sequence: CAWTRQGVGYGYTF. The CDR3 DNA follows: TGTGCCTGGACCCGACAGGGGGTAGGCTATGGCTACACCTTC.